This is a list of T cell receptor beta chains from one sample in a study of siplizumab effects on memory and regulatory T cells. Generated by immunoSEQ multiplex PCR, the TCRdb table keeps only in-frame clones and is missing some. Seen here are around 45,000 clones, roughly nine tenths observed once, and the top ten hold 0.3% to 0.45%. Sequencing was done on a sample of naive CD8+ T cells sorted from blood. Receptors were obtained from a human donor in good health. Both conserved end residues are part of each CDR3. The order of the fields is V gene, J gene, CDR3 protein.

V: TRBV9; J: TRBJ2-3; CDR3: CASSVEWTGRTDTQYF
V: TRBV20-1; J: TRBJ2-7; CDR3: CSARKVYEQYF
V: TRBV15; J: TRBJ1-2; CDR3: CATSRDRGVGYTF
V: TRBV27; J: TRBJ1-6; CDR3: CASSNRGSNSPLHF
V: TRBV29-1; J: TRBJ1-2; CDR3: CSSRGMLQGGYGYTF
V: TRBV5-1; J: TRBJ2-7; CDR3: CASSVYLGQGNEQYF
V: TRBV14; J: TRBJ1-1; CDR3: CASSFAGLTEAFF
V: TRBV30; J: TRBJ1-6; CDR3: CACVVSESSYNSPLHF
V: TRBV4-2; J: TRBJ1-3; CDR3: CASSPLKDSIRDTIYF
V: TRBV29-1; J: TRBJ2-7; CDR3: CSVVLPVHEQYF
V: TRBV5-1; J: TRBJ1-2; CDR3: CASSLAPGDNYGYTF
V: TRBV4-1; J: TRBJ2-3; CDR3: CASSQIQGLSTDTQYF
V: TRBV5-5; J: TRBJ1-5; CDR3: CASSFKDYSNQPQHF
V: TRBV27; J: TRBJ1-2; CDR3: CASSTQGEGYTF
V: TRBV29-1; J: TRBJ1-3; CDR3: CSVWTGSGNTIYF
V: TRBV7-9; J: TRBJ1-5; CDR3: CASSLTGAGSNQPQHF
V: TRBV19; J: TRBJ2-7; CDR3: CASSISGLVYEQYF
V: TRBV6-5; J: TRBJ2-5; CDR3: CASSLSGPATETQYF
V: TRBV4-1; J: TRBJ2-7; CDR3: CASSPRTGDRREQYF
V: TRBV7-9; J: TRBJ2-7; CDR3: CASSSTTEAYEQYF
V: TRBV7-8; J: TRBJ2-7; CDR3: CASSQLGLTYEQYF
V: TRBV7-6; J: TRBJ2-1; CDR3: CASSPGARGATEAYYNEQFF
V: TRBV5-4; J: TRBJ2-2; CDR3: CASSSLGQGATTGELFF
V: TRBV4-1; J: TRBJ1-2; CDR3: CASSQDHLASYGYTF
V: TRBV19; J: TRBJ1-1; CDR3: CASSFGYPETDQVNTEAFF
V: TRBV29-1; J: TRBJ2-7; CDR3: CSVVLAGGTIYEQYF
V: TRBV7-6; J: TRBJ2-1; CDR3: CASSPEALTGNEQFF
V: TRBV19; J: TRBJ1-1; CDR3: CASSMSGATEAFF
V: TRBV15; J: TRBJ1-1; CDR3: CATSRDRGRNTEAFF
V: TRBV19; J: TRBJ2-5; CDR3: CASSWTGGVETQYF
V: TRBV6-5; J: TRBJ2-1; CDR3: CASSYSPAPGGNEQFF
V: TRBV7-9; J: TRBJ1-5; CDR3: CASSLEQGRSNQPQHF
V: TRBV5-1; J: TRBJ2-7; CDR3: CASSWGGGSYEQYF
V: TRBV19; J: TRBJ2-7; CDR3: CASSLGQGLSYEQYF
V: TRBV7-2; J: TRBJ2-3; CDR3: CASSFAGTGTDTQYF
V: TRBV5-6; J: TRBJ1-1; CDR3: CASSLGASTEAFF
V: TRBV5-1; J: TRBJ2-6; CDR3: CASSLTVIPGANVLTF
V: TRBV5-1; J: TRBJ2-1; CDR3: CASSTPTGQGYNEQFF
V: TRBV30; J: TRBJ2-2; CDR3: CAWTTEGLALYTGELFF
V: TRBV19; J: TRBJ1-1; CDR3: CASSIPGFWGNTEAFF
V: TRBV27; J: TRBJ2-7; CDR3: CASRVRWGAAYEQYF
V: TRBV9; J: TRBJ2-1; CDR3: CASSGPALGTYNEQFF
V: TRBV4-2; J: TRBJ2-3; CDR3: CASSQERWREIPDTQYF
V: TRBV7-9; J: TRBJ2-7; CDR3: CASSLAGGGDYEQYF
V: TRBV4-1; J: TRBJ1-1; CDR3: CASSPGAGSPEAFF
V: TRBV28; J: TRBJ2-7; CDR3: CASSLDTYYEQYF
V: TRBV27; J: TRBJ2-7; CDR3: CASSLKGLASYEQYF
V: TRBV19; J: TRBJ2-2; CDR3: CASSVPWDRTGELFF
V: TRBV19; J: TRBJ2-1; CDR3: CATGLAGSSYNEQFF
V: TRBV5-4; J: TRBJ2-1; CDR3: CASSSAVHSYNEQFF
V: TRBV29-1; J: TRBJ2-3; CDR3: CSVRNYRTSGGESTDTQYF
V: TRBV7-6; J: TRBJ2-3; CDR3: CASSLYFGGASSTDTQYF
V: TRBV21-1; J: TRBJ2-3; CDR3: CASSKVGRPPTDTQYF
V: TRBV27; J: TRBJ2-1; CDR3: CASRLLAGESYNEQFF
V: TRBV29-1; J: TRBJ1-4; CDR3: CSVFGGKLFF
V: TRBV12-5; J: TRBJ2-2; CDR3: CASGFQAGENTGELFF
V: TRBV9; J: TRBJ1-1; CDR3: CASSPWQPEAFF